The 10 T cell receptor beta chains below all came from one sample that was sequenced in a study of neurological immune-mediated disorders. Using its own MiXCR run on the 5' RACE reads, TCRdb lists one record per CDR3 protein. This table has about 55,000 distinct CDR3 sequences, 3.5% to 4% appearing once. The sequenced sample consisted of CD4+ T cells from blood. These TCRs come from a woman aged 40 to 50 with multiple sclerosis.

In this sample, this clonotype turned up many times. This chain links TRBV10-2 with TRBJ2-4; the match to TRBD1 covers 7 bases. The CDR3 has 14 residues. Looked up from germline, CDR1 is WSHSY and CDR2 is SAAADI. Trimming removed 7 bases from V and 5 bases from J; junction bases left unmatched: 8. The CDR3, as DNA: TGCGCCAGCAAGCCTACAGGGGTGGAAAACATTCAGTACTTC. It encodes CASKPTGVENIQYF.

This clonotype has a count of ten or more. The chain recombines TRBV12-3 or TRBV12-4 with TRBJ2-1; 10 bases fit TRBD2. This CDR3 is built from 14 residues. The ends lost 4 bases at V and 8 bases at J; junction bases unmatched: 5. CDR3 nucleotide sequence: TGTGCCAGCAGTTCCGGGACTAGCGCCTATGAGCAGTTCTTC. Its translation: CASSSGTSAYEQFF.

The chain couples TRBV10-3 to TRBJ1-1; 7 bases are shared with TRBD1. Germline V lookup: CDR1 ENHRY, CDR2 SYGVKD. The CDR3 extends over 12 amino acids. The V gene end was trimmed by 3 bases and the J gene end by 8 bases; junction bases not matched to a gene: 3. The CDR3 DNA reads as TGTGCCATCAGTGAAGAAGGGGGCGAAGCTTTCTTT. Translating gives CAISEEGGEAFF.

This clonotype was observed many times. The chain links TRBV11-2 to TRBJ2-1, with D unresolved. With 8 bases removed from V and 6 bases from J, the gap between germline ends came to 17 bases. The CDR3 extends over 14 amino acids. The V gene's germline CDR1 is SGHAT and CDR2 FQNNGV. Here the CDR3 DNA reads TGTGCCAGCCGATACTACGGCCCCGGCAATGAGCAGTTCTTC. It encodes CASRYYGPGNEQFF.

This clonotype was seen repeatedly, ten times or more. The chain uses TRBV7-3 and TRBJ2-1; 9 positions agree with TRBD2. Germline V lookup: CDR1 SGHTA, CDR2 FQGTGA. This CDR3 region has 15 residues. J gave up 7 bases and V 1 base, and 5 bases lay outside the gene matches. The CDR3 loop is CASSLSSGGRNEQFF. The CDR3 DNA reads TGTGCCAGCAGCTTAAGTAGCGGGGGTAGGAATGAGCAGTTCTTC.

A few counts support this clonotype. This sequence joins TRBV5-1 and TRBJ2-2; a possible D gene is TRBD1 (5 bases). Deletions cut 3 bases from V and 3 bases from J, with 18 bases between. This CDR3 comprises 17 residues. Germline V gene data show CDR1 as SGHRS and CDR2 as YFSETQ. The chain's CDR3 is CASSWMFQDIHTGELFF. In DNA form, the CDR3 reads TGCGCCAGCAGCTGGATGTTCCAGGACATTCACACCGGGGAGCTGTTTTTT.

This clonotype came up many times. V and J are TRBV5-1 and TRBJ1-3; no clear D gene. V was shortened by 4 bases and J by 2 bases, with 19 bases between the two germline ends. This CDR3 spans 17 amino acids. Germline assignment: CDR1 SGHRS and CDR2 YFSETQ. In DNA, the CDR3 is TGCGCCAGCAGCCCGAGACTAAGGCAAACGGCTGGAAACACCATATATTTT. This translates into CASSPRLRQTAGNTIYF.

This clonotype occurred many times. DNA of the CDR3: TGTGCCAGCAGCGTAGCCGGGTCACCTCGGGGCTACACCTTC. Its protein product is CASSVAGSPRGYTF. This rearrangement joins TRBV9 to TRBJ1-2; D gene unclear. This CDR3 is built from 14 residues. V lost 0 bases and J 8 bases, leaving 14 bases between the germline ends. Germline loops: CDR1 SGDLS, CDR2 YYNGEE.

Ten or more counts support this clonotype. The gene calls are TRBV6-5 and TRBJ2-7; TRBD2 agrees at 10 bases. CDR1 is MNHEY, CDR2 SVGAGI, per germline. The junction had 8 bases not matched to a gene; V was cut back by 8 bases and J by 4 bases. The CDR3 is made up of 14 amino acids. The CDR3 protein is CASRLQLAGYEQYF. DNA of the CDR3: TGTGCCAGCCGGCTCCAACTAGCGGGGTACGAGCAGTACTTC.

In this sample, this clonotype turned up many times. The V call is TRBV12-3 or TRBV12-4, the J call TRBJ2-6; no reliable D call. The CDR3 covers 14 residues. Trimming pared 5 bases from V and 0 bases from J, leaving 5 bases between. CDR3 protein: CASSPSSGANVLTF. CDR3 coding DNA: TGTGCCAGCAGTCCAAGCTCTGGGGCCAACGTCCTGACTTTC.